Sequencing of this T cell receptor beta chain was carried out in a study of breast tumors, draining lymph nodes, adjacent tissues. General observations from the study: Luminal-like breast cancer showed significantly greater tumor-nontumor repertoire similarity than basal-like breast cancer did. The lymph node origin of tumor T cells was framed as consistent with a hypothesis, not demonstrated. Findings are consistent with lymph node origin and intratumoral expansion of most tumor T cells. Compared with lymph nodes, tumors were less diverse; compared with nontumor tissue, more.

TCRdb itself ran the multiplex PCR reads through MiXCR, one entry per CDR3 protein. The sample has roughly 260,000 distinct CDR3 sequences; about 30% are singletons. About this clonotype itself: Its specificity is unknown.

Breast cancer patients provided tissue from their axillary draining lymph nodes. Sequences were obtained from axillary lymph node tissue. This sequence was found in a female donor with breast cancer. Some clones in this sample may be carry-over from other donors' samples.

The CDR3 sequence is CASRHTGGEQYF. DNA for the CDR3: TGTGCCAGCAGGCACACAGGGGGCGAGCAGTACTTC. V and J are TRBV27 and TRBJ2-7; TRBD1 agrees at 8 bases. The V and J ends lost 6 bases and 6 bases, in that order; junction bases with no gene match: 4. Germline V gene sequence: CDR1 MNHEY, CDR2 SMNVEV (reference sequence). The CDR3 is made up of 12 amino acids.